Described below is a single T cell receptor beta chain sequence and its context. The antigen remains undetermined. This sample was taken from a study of human T cells and chemical hapten exposure. Overall study: Small pooled library volume differences chiefly drove per-sample TCR yield variation.

Germline CDR1 reads SGHAT; CDR2 reads FQDESV (reference sequence). The V and J ends lost 5 bases and 6 bases, in that order; junction bases with no gene match: 4. The CDR3 runs to 15 residues. For the library, individual cDNA molecules each received unique molecular identifiers. TCRdb processed the RACE reads anew with MiXCR; each CDR3 protein has one entry. The table includes about 180,000 distinct CDR3 sequences, almost 30% detected once. Study conclusions and caveats: Alopecia in the donors means their immune response may deviate from healthy people's.

Specified time point: pre-sensitization, week 0. Treatment noted: therapeutic diphenylcyclopropenone sensitization with weekly scalp DPC. The study drew its donors from alopecia patients who were 18 to 70 years old and suitable for DPC. The TCR originated in a young woman with alopecia areata. Some clones in this sample may be carry-over from other donors' samples. The source material was whole blood, sampled in connection with sensitization to the hapten diphenylcyclopropenone (DPC). The chain couples TRBV11-1 to TRBJ2-1; 13 bases fit TRBD2. The CDR3: CASSPGLAGFNEQFF. The CDR3, as DNA: TGTGCCAGCAGCCCGGGACTAGCGGGGTTCAATGAGCAGTTCTTC.